This T cell receptor (beta chain) was retrieved from a study of shared clonotypes between healthy human individuals. A note on this clone: As yet, its antigen is unknown.

Study observations and caveats: It was the non-shared clonotypes that had lower generation probabilities than clonotypes shared by all four donors.

V lost 2 bases to trimming and J lost 1 base, with 12 bases between them. The CDR3 totals 14 residues. Per germline, CDR1 GTSNPN and CDR2 SVGIG (reference sequence). Sequencing was performed with immunoSEQ multiplex PCR; in TCRdb, only in-frame clones are kept and a portion is missing. This table has around 2,000,000 clones, 95% appearing once. Input material: naive CD4+ T cells sorted from blood. Sample subset: CD45RA+ positively selected. This clonotype was sampled from a man between 18 and 35 years old in good health. This chain uses TRBV30 with TRBJ2-7; D might be TRBD2 (5 bases). CDR3 protein: CAWSQRTSSYEQYF. CDR3 nucleotide sequence: TGTGCCTGGAGTCAGAGAACTAGTTCCTACGAGCAGTACTTC.